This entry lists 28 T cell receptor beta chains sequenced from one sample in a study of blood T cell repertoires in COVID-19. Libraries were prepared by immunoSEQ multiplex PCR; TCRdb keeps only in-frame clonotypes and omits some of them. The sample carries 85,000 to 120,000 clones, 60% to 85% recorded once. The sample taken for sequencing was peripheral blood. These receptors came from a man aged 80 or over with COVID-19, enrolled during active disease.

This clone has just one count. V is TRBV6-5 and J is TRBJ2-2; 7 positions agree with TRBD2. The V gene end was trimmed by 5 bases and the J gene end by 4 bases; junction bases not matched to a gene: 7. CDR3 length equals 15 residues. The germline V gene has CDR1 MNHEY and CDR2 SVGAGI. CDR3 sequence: CASSPSGRGTGELFF. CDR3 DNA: TGTGCCAGCAGTCCTAGCGGTCGCGGCACCGGGGAGCTGTTTTTT.

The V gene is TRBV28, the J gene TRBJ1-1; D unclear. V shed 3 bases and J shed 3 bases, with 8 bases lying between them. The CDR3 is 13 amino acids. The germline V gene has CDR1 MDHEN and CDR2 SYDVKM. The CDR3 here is CASSFTEYTEAFF. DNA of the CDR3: TGTGCCAGCAGTTTCACGGAGTACACTGAAGCTTTCTTT. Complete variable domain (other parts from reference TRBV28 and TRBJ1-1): DVKVTQSSRYLVKRTGEKVFLECVQDMDHENMFWYRQDPGLGLRLIYFSYDVKMKEKGDIPEGYSVSREKKERFSLILESASTNQTSMYLCASSFTEYTEAFFGQGTRLTVV.

Here the CDR3 reads CASSRRDNYEQYF. The CDR3, as DNA: TGTGCCAGCTCGCGCCGGGACAATTACGAGCAGTACTTC. The chain has TRBV18 and TRBJ2-7; possible D gene TRBD1, 6 bases. V lost 6 bases to trimming and J lost 4 bases, with 13 bases between them. This CDR3 comprises 13 residues. Germline CDR1 reads KGHSH; CDR2 reads LQKENI.

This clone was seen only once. The CDR3 coding sequence is TGTGCCAGCACTCCGGGGAGCTCCTACAATGAGCAGTTCTTC. This gives the protein CASTPGSSYNEQFF. The rearrangement links TRBV2 to TRBJ2-1; D may be TRBD2 (5 bases). This CDR3 has 14 residues. Deletions cut 7 bases from V and 0 bases from J, with 10 bases between. CDR1 and CDR2 from the germline V gene are SNHLY and FYNNEI.

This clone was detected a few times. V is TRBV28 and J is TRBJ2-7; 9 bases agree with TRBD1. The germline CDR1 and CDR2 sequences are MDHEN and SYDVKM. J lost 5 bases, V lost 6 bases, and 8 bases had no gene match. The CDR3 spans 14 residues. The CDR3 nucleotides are TGTGCCAGCAGCTCCGGGACAGGGCAGGACGAGCAGTACTTC. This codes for CASSSGTGQDEQYF.

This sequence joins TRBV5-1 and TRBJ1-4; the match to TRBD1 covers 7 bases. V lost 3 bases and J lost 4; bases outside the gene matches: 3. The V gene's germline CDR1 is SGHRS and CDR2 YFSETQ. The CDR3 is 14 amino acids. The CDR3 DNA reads TGCGCCAGCAGCTCGGGACAGCTTAATGAAAAACTGTTTTTT. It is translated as CASSSGQLNEKLFF.

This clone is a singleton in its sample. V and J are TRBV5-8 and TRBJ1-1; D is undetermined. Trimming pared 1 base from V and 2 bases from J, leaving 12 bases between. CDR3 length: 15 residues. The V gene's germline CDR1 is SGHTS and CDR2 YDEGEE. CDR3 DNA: TGTGCCAGCAGCTTGAATTCTGGCGGTAACACTGAAGCTTTCTTT. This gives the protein CASSLNSGGNTEAFF. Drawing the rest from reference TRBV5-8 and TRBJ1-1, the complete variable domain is EAGVTQSPTHLIKTRGQQATLRCSPISGHTSVYWYQQALGLGLQFLLWYDEGEERNRGNFPPRFSGRQFPNYSSELNVNALELEDSALYLCASSLNSGGNTEAFFGQGTRLTVV.

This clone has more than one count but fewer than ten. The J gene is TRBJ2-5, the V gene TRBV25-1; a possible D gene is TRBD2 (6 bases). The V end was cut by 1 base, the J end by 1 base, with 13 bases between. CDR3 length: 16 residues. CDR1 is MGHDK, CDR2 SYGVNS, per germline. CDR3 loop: CASSELGVGGQETQYF. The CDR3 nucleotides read TGTGCCAGCAGTGAATTGGGAGTCGGGGGCCAAGAGACCCAGTACTTC. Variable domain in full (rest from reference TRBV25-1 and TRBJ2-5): EADIYQTPRYLVIGTGKKITLECSQTMGHDKMYWYQQDPGMELHLIHYSYGVNSTEKGDLSSESTVSRIRTEHFPLTLESARPSHTSQYLCASSELGVGGQETQYFGPGTRLLVL.

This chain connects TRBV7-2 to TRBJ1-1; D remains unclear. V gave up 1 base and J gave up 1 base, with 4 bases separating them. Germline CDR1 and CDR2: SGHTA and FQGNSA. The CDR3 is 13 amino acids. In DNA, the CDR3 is TGTGCCAGCAGCTTAGGGAGGAACACTGAAGCTTTCTTT. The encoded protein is CASSLGRNTEAFF. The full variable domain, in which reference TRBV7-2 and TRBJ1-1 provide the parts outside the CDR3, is GAGVSQSPSNKVTEKGKDVELRCDPISGHTALYWYRQSLGQGLEFLIYFQGNSAPDKSGLPSDRFSAERTGGSVSTLTIQRTQQEDSAVYLCASSLGRNTEAFFGQGTRLTVV.

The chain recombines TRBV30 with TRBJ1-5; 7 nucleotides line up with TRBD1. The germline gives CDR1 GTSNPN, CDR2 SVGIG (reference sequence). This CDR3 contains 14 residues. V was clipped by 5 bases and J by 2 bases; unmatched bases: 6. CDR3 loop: CAWQTGNGNQPQHF. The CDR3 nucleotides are TGTGCCTGGCAGACAGGGAATGGCAATCAGCCCCAGCATTTT.

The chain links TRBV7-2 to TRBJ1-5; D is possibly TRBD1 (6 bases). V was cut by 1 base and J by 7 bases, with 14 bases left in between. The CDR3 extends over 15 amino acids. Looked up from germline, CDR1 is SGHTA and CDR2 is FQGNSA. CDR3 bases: TGTGCCAGCAGCTTAGACAGGGTGAATGGGCAGCCCCAGCATTTT. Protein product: CASSLDRVNGQPQHF.

The CDR3 bases are TGTGCCAGCAGCTTAGCGCTCTGGGGGGACTTCTATGGCTACACCTTC. Protein: CASSLALWGDFYGYTF. The chain has TRBV7-2 and TRBJ1-2; D perhaps matches TRBD1 (5 bases). Trimming stripped 0 bases from V and 4 bases from J, with 15 bases between. Germline V gene data show CDR1 as SGHTA and CDR2 as FQGNSA. The CDR3 is 16 residues long.

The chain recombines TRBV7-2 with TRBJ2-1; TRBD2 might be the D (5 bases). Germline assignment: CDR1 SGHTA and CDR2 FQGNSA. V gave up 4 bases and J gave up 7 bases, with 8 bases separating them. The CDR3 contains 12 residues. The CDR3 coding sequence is TGTGCCAGCAGCTCAAGCGGAAATGAGCAGTTCTTC. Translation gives CASSSSGNEQFF.

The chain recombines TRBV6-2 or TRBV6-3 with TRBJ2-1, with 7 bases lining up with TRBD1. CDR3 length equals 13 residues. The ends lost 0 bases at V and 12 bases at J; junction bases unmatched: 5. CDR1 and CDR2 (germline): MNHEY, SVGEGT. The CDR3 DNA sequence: TGTGCCAGCAGTTACTCATACGACAGGGTGCAGTTCTTC. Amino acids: CASSYSYDRVQFF.

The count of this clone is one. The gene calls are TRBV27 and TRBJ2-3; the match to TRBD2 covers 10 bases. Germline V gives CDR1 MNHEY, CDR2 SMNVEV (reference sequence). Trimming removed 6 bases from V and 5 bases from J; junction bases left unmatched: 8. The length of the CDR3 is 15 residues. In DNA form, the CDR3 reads TGTGCCAGCAGCAGCGAGCGGGAGGGTGGAGATACGCAGTATTTT. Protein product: CASSSEREGGDTQYF.

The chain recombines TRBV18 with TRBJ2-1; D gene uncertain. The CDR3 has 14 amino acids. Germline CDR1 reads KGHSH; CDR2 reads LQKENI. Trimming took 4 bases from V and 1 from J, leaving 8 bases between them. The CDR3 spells CASSLLDSYNEQFF. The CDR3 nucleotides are TGTGCCAGCTCACTACTCGATTCCTACAATGAGCAGTTCTTC.

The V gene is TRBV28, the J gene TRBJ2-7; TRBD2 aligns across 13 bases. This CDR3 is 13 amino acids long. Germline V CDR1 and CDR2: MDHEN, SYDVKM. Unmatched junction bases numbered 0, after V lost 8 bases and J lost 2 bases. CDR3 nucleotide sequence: TGTGCCAGCGGACTAGCGGGGGCCTACGAGCAGTACTTC. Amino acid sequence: CASGLAGAYEQYF.

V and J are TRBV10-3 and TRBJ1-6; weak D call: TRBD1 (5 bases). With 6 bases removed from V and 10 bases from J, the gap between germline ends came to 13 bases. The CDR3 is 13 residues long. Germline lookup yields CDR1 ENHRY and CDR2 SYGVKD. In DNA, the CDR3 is TGTGCCATCAGAGACATCGGGGGATCACCCCTCCACTTT. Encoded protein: CAIRDIGGSPLHF.

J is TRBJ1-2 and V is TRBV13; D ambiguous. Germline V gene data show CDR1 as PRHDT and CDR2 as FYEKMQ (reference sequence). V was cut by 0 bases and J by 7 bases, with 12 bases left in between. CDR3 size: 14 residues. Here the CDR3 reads CASSLGRQAPGYTF. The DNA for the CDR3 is TGTGCCAGCAGCTTAGGCCGTCAGGCTCCTGGCTACACCTTC.

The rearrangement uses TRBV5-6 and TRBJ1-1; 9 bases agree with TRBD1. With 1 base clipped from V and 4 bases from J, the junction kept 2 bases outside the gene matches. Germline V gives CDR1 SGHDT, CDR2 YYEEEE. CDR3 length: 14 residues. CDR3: CASSLTGGVTEAFF. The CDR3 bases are TGTGCCAGCAGCTTGACAGGGGGCGTCACTGAAGCTTTCTTT.

CDR3: CASSPKGGTEAFF. The CDR3 nucleotides are TGTGCCAGCAGCCCCAAGGGGGGGACTGAAGCTTTCTTT. The chain couples TRBV11-3 to TRBJ1-1, with D possibly TRBD1 on 6 matching bases. Trimming removed 5 bases from V and 5 bases from J, with 12 bases in between. CDR1 and CDR2 (germline): SGHNT, YENEEA. This CDR3 has 13 residues.

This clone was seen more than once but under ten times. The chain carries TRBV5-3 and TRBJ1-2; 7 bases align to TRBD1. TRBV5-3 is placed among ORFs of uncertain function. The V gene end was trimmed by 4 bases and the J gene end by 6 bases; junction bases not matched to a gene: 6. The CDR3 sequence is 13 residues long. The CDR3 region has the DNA TGTGCCAGAAGCGATTATACAGGGGATGGCTACACCTTC. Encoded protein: CARSDYTGDGYTF.

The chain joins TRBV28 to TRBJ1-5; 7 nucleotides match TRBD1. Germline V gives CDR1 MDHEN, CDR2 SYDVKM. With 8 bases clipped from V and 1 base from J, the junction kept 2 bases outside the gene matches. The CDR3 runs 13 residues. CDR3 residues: CASEQGSNQPQHF. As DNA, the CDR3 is TGTGCCAGCGAACAGGGGAGCAATCAGCCCCAGCATTTT. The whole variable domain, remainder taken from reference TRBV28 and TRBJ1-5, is DVKVTQSSRYLVKRTGEKVFLECVQDMDHENMFWYRQDPGLGLRLIYFSYDVKMKEKGDIPEGYSVSREKKERFSLILESASTNQTSMYLCASEQGSNQPQHFGDGTRLSIL.

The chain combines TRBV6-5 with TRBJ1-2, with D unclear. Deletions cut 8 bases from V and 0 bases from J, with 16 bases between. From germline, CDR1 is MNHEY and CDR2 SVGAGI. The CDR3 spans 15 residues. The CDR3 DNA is TGTGCCAGCGTGGCAGGCAGTATTTCTAACTATGGCTACACCTTC. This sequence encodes CASVAGSISNYGYTF.

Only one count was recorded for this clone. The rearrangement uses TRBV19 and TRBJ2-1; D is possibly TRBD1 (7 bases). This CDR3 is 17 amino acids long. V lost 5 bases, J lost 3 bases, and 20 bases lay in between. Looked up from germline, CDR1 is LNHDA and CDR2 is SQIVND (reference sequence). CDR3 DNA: TGTGCCAGTAGTCAGGGGGACTCGTCCGTTTTCTACAATGAGCAGTTCTTC. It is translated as CASSQGDSSVFYNEQFF.

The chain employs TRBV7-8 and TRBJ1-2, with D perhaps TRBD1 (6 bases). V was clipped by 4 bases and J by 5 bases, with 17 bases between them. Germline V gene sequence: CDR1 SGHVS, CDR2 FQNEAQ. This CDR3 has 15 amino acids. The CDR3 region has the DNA TGTGCCAGCAGCTCAGGAGGGGGGGCTGGGTATGGCTACACCTTC. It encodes CASSSGGGAGYGYTF.

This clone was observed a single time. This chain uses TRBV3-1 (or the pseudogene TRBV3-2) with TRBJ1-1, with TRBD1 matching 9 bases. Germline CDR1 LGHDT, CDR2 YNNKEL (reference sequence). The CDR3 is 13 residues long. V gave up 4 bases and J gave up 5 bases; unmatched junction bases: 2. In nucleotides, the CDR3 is TGTGCCAGCAGCCGGGGACAGGGTACTGAAGCTTTCTTT. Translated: CASSRGQGTEAFF.

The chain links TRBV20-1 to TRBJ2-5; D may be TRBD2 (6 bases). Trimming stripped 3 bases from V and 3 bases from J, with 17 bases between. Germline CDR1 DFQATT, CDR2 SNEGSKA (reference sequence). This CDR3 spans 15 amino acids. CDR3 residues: CSASIGRGFKETQYF. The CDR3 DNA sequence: TGCAGTGCTAGTATCGGGAGAGGTTTTAAAGAGACCCAGTACTTC.